These T cell receptor beta chains were read from a single sample in a study of blood T cell repertoires in COVID-19. The table came from immunoSEQ multiplex PCR; TCRdb's copy has only in-frame clones and leaves some out. Of 110,000 or so clones in the sample, 81% were seen once. The sequenced material came from peripheral blood. Every receptor here comes from a man aged 50-59 years with acute or convalescent COVID-19. CDR3s include the opening cysteine and the closing phenylalanine or tryptophan. Each record gives: clone size, J gene, D gene, V gene, CDR3 DNA, CDR3 protein. A D gene is named only where the DNA matches it firmly. Clone size, where shown, is once, few, many, or a class for clones that have expanded.

>.|TRBJ2-6|TRBD1|TRBV7-9
TGTGCCAGCAGACCTTACCCACAGGGGCCCGGTAATGGGGCCAACGTCCTGACTTTC
CASRPYPQGPGNGANVLTF
>.|TRBJ1-2|TRBD1|TRBV29-1
TGCAGCGTTGACTGGGACAGGGGTAACCCTTATGGCTACACCTTC
CSVDWDRGNPYGYTF
>few|TRBJ1-4|TRBD1|TRBV3-1/TRBV3-2
TGTGCCAGCAGCCAAGATGGGTTCGGGACAGGGGGCGAAAAACTGTTTTTT
CASSQDGFGTGGEKLFF
>few|TRBJ1-1|.|TRBV28
TGTGCCAGCAGTTCCCACAGACCTGAAGCTTTCTTT
CASSSHRPEAFF
>.|TRBJ1-1|.|TRBV5-1
TGCGCCAGCAGCTTGACGAGGGCGGGCCCCACTGAAGCTTTCTTT
CASSLTRAGPTEAFF
>.|TRBJ2-3|.|TRBV28
TGTGCCAGCAGTTTAGGGCTGACCACAGATACGCAGTATTTT
CASSLGLTTDTQYF
>once|TRBJ2-3|.|TRBV27
TGTGCCAGCAGTTTAGAGGCGTATAGCACAGATACGCAGTATTTT
CASSLEAYSTDTQYF
>.|TRBJ2-1|.|TRBV11-2
TGTGCCAGCAGCTTACCCTTCCCGGGGGACAATGAGCAGTTCTTC
CASSLPFPGDNEQFF
>.|TRBJ1-5|TRBD1|TRBV5-4
TGTGCCAGCAGCTTCGGGACAGGGGTGAATCAGCCCCAGCATTTT
CASSFGTGVNQPQHF
>.|TRBJ2-3|TRBD2|TRBV11-3
TGTGCCAGCAGCTTAGGCACCCGGACTAGCGGGGACGCAGATACGCAGTATTTT
CASSLGTRTSGDADTQYF
>.|TRBJ1-1|.|TRBV5-4
TGTGCCAGCAGCTTGGTTGGGGGCCCTGAAGCTTTCTTT
CASSLVGGPEAFF
>.|TRBJ2-3|.|TRBV19
TGTGCCAGTGGCCCCAGAGATACGCAGTATTTT
CASGPRDTQYF
>.|TRBJ2-7|.|TRBV3-1/TRBV3-2
TGTGCCAGCAGCAGTCAGGGGGGCAACGAGCAGTACTTC
CASSSQGGNEQYF
>.|TRBJ1-2|TRBD1|TRBV5-6
TGTGCCAGCAGCTTGCGCGGTGCAGGGGGACATGGCTACACCTTC
CASSLRGAGGHGYTF
>.|TRBJ2-5|.|TRBV7-2
TGTGCCAGCAGCCTGGGGGGAGGAAGGGAGACCCAGTACTTC
CASSLGGGRETQYF
>once|TRBJ2-1|.|TRBV9
TGTGCCAGCAGCGGGGGGCAGGAAGACAATGAGCAGTTCTTC
CASSGGQEDNEQFF
>.|TRBJ2-3|TRBD1|TRBV5-1
TGCGCCAGCAGCGGGGACAGGGGAACAGATACGCAGTATTTT
CASSGDRGTDTQYF
>.|TRBJ1-4|TRBD1|TRBV12-5
TGTGCTAGTGGTTTGGTGAAATCAGGGGGTGCTGAAAAACTGTTTTTT
CASGLVKSGGAEKLFF
>.|TRBJ2-3|.|TRBV28
TGTGCCAGCAGTTCTAGCCGGGGCACAGATACGCAGTATTTT
CASSSSRGTDTQYF
>.|TRBJ2-7|TRBD2|TRBV30
TGTGCCTGGAGCCCCGGTACTAGCGGGACCGGGGCGTACTTC
CAWSPGTSGTGAYF
>.|TRBJ1-4|TRBD1|TRBV10-3
TGTGCCATCAGCTCCGGGACAGGTCTTAATGAAAAACTGTTTTTT
CAISSGTGLNEKLFF
>.|TRBJ1-1|.|TRBV11-2
TGTGCCAGCAGCCTAATCCCGGACACTGAAGCTTTCTTT
CASSLIPDTEAFF
>.|TRBJ1-1|TRBD1|TRBV28
TGTGCCAGCAGTTTAGGAGGGACAGGGGGCGTAAACACTGAAGCTTTCTTT
CASSLGGTGGVNTEAFF
>.|TRBJ1-1|.|TRBV5-1
TGCGCCAGCAGCTTGGGGCCAGGGGCCCCGCGTACTGAAGCTTTCTTT
CASSLGPGAPRTEAFF
>.|TRBJ1-5|.|TRBV6-6
TGTGCCAGCAGCAGGAGCAATCAGCCCCAGCATTTT
CASSRSNQPQHF
>.|TRBJ1-2|TRBD1|TRBV6-1
TGTGCCAGCAGTCTCACAGGGGACTATGGCTACACCTTC
CASSLTGDYGYTF
>.|TRBJ2-7|.|TRBV21-1
TGTGCCAGCAGCAGGCGGGGGACTAGCGGGGGTTCCTCTACGAAGGAGCAGTACTTC
CASSRRGTSGGSSTKEQYF